The TCR beta chain under discussion was sequenced for a study of PD-L1 blockade in urothelial cancer. Concerning this clone: Antigen specificity is unknown.

Study-wide results and limits: In blood sampled pretreatment, TCR clonality below the median predicted better survival.

CDR3 length: 14 residues. The V gene's germline CDR1 is LGHNA and CDR2 YSLEER. Deletions cut 0 bases from V and 6 bases from J, with 12 bases between. The protocol was immunoSEQ multiplex PCR, while the TCRdb copy is restricted to in-frame clones and leaves out a portion. The data show 20,000 to 25,000 clones, 87% seen once. The sample in question was PBMCs, obtained around atezolizumab (anti-PD-L1) treatment. This clonotype originated in a man between 50 and 59 years old with urothelial cancer. The chain recombines TRBV4-3 with TRBJ2-7; D unresolved. This CDR3 reads CASSQDFQVGEQYF. CDR3 nucleotides: TGCGCCAGCAGCCAAGACTTTCAGGTAGGCGAGCAGTACTTC.